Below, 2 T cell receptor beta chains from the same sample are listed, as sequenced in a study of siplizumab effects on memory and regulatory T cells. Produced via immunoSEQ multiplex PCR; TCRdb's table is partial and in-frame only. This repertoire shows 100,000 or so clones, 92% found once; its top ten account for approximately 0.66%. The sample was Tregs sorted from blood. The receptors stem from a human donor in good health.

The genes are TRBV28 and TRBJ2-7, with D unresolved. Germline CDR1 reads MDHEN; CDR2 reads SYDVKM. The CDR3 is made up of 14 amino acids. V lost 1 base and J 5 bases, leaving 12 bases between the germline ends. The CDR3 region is CASSLSVVPDEQYF. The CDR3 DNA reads TGTGCCAGCAGTTTATCTGTGGTTCCGGACGAGCAGTACTTC.

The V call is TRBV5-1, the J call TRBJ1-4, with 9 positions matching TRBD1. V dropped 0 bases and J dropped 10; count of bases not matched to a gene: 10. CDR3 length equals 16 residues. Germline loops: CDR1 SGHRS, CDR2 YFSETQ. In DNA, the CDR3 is TGCGCCAGCAGCTTGGGCCGACCGGGACAGGGCGGAAAACTGTTTTTT. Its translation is CASSLGRPGQGGKLFF. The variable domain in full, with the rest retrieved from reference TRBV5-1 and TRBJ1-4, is KAGVTQTPRYLIKTRGQQVTLSCSPISGHRSVSWYQQTPGQGLQFLFEYFSETQRNKGNFPGRFSGRQFSNSRSEMNVSTLELGDSALYLCASSLGRPGQGGKLFFGSGTQLSVL.